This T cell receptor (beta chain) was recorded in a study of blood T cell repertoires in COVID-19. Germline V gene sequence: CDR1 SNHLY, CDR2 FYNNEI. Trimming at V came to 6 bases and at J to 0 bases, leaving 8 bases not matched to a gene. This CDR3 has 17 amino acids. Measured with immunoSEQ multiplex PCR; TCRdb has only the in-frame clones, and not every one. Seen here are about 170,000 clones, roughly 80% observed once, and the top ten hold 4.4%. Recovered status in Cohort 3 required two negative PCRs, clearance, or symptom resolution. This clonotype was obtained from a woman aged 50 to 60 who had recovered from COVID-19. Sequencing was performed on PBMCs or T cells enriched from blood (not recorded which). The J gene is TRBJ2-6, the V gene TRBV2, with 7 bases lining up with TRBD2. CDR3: CASSGGGVNSGANVLTF. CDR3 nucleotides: TGTGCCAGCAGCGGGGGAGGGGTTAACTCTGGGGCCAACGTCCTGACTTTC.